These T cell receptor beta chains were read from a single sample in a study of CD8 T cells in Susac syndrome. Using its own MiXCR run on the immunoSEQ multiplex PCR reads, TCRdb lists one record per CDR3 protein. This repertoire shows about 120,000 distinct CDR3 sequences, 90% to 95% found once; its top ten account for approximately 0.13%. Sequenced: CD4+ T cells from PBMCs. The receptor source for this set is a human donor with multiple sclerosis. The CDR3 runs from the conserved cysteine through the conserved F or W. A D gene is named only where the DNA matches it firmly. The size entry is marked missing in some rows and otherwise reads once, few, many or a size class.

CDR3aa: CASSPPSSGLYEQYF; CDR3nt: TGTGCCAGCAGCCCTCCTTCCTCTGGTCTCTACGAGCAGTACTTC; d_gene: NA; abundance: once; v_gene: TRBV7-9; j_gene: TRBJ2-7
CDR3aa: CASSVGPAWETQYF; CDR3nt: TGTGCCAGCAGCGTTGGCCCTGCGTGGGAGACCCAGTACTTC; d_gene: NA; abundance: NA; v_gene: TRBV9; j_gene: TRBJ2-5
CDR3aa: CASSEPGRMSPTF; CDR3nt: TGTGCCAGCAGTGAACCTGGACGGATGAGCCCCACCTTC; d_gene: NA; abundance: NA; v_gene: TRBV25-1; j_gene: TRBJ1-2
CDR3aa: CASSPSDRVNTEAFF; CDR3nt: TGTGCCAGCAGCCCCTCGGACAGAGTGAACACTGAAGCTTTCTTT; d_gene: NA; abundance: NA; v_gene: TRBV7-9; j_gene: TRBJ1-1
CDR3aa: CAWSDGPGSNQPQHF; CDR3nt: TGTGCCTGGAGTGACGGGCCTGGTAGCAATCAGCCCCAGCATTTT; d_gene: NA; abundance: NA; v_gene: TRBV30; j_gene: TRBJ1-5
CDR3aa: CASSSGPNTGELFF; CDR3nt: TGTGCCAGCAGTTCGGGCCCGAACACCGGGGAGCTGTTTTTT; d_gene: NA; abundance: NA; v_gene: TRBV6-1; j_gene: TRBJ2-2
CDR3aa: CASSERAGDEQYF; CDR3nt: TGTGCCAGCAGTGAGAGGGCGGGAGACGAGCAGTACTTC; d_gene: TRBD2; abundance: NA; v_gene: TRBV25-1; j_gene: TRBJ2-7
CDR3aa: CASSLLGIAGYTF; CDR3nt: TGTGCCAGCAGTTTATTAGGGATAGCAGGCTACACCTTC; d_gene: NA; abundance: NA; v_gene: TRBV12-3/TRBV12-4; j_gene: TRBJ1-2
CDR3aa: CSAMGQGDTEAFF; CDR3nt: TGCAGCGCCATGGGACAGGGGGACACTGAAGCTTTCTTT; d_gene: TRBD1; abundance: NA; v_gene: TRBV29-1; j_gene: TRBJ1-1
CDR3aa: CSVGTERNQPQHF; CDR3nt: TGCAGCGTTGGGACAGAGCGCAATCAGCCCCAGCATTTT; d_gene: NA; abundance: NA; v_gene: TRBV29-1; j_gene: TRBJ1-5
CDR3aa: CASSLRRGNNEQFF; CDR3nt: TGTGCCAGCAGCTTACGGCGGGGAAACAATGAGCAGTTCTTC; d_gene: NA; abundance: NA; v_gene: TRBV7-2; j_gene: TRBJ2-1
CDR3aa: CASSYSSAVNTIYF; CDR3nt: TGTGCCAGCAGTTACTCATCGGCGGTAAACACCATATATTTT; d_gene: NA; abundance: NA; v_gene: TRBV6-5; j_gene: TRBJ1-3
CDR3aa: CASSARGGSQPQHF; CDR3nt: TGTGCCAGCAGCGCCCGAGGAGGGAGCCAGCCCCAGCATTTT; d_gene: NA; abundance: NA; v_gene: TRBV7-2; j_gene: TRBJ1-5
CDR3aa: CSARGGQIEQYF; CDR3nt: TGCAGTGCTAGGGGGGGACAAATCGAGCAGTACTTC; d_gene: NA; abundance: NA; v_gene: TRBV20-1; j_gene: TRBJ2-7
CDR3aa: CASSLNGWAQGYTF; CDR3nt: TGTGCCAGCAGTTTAAACGGGTGGGCCCAAGGCTACACCTTC; d_gene: NA; abundance: NA; v_gene: TRBV27; j_gene: TRBJ1-2
CDR3aa: CSTADPGQNIQYF; CDR3nt: TGCAGCACTGCCGATCCGGGACAAAACATTCAGTACTTC; d_gene: NA; abundance: NA; v_gene: TRBV29-1; j_gene: TRBJ2-4
CDR3aa: CASSQDGRSGANVLTF; CDR3nt: TGCGCCAGCAGCCAAGATGGAAGATCTGGGGCCAACGTCCTGACTTTC; d_gene: NA; abundance: NA; v_gene: TRBV4-3; j_gene: TRBJ2-6
CDR3aa: CASRSTGASSYNSPLHF; CDR3nt: TGTGCCAGCAGATCCACAGGGGCGAGCTCCTATAATTCACCCCTCCACTTT; d_gene: TRBD1; abundance: NA; v_gene: TRBV6-1; j_gene: TRBJ1-6
CDR3aa: CASSLAGGTYEQYF; CDR3nt: TGTGCCAGCAGTTTAGCAGGGGGAACCTACGAGCAGTACTTC; d_gene: NA; abundance: NA; v_gene: TRBV12-3/TRBV12-4; j_gene: TRBJ2-7
CDR3aa: CSARHHEAYTIYF; CDR3nt: TGCAGTGCTAGACATCATGAGGCATACACCATATATTTT; d_gene: NA; abundance: NA; v_gene: TRBV20-1; j_gene: TRBJ1-3
CDR3aa: CASSPPIYEQYF; CDR3nt: TGTGCCAGCAGTCCACCTATCTACGAGCAGTACTTC; d_gene: NA; abundance: once; v_gene: TRBV6-2/TRBV6-3; j_gene: TRBJ2-7
CDR3aa: CASSRLVGQAAHSYYGYTF; CDR3nt: TGTGCCAGCAGCCGCCTCGTCGGACAGGCGGCACACTCCTACTATGGCTACACCTTC; d_gene: TRBD1; abundance: NA; v_gene: TRBV7-3; j_gene: TRBJ1-2
CDR3aa: CASSQRAGYEQYF; CDR3nt: TGTGCCAGCAGCCAAAGAGCCGGCTACGAGCAGTACTTC; d_gene: NA; abundance: few; v_gene: TRBV3-1; j_gene: TRBJ2-7
CDR3aa: CASSQDNLLVSGELFF; CDR3nt: TGCGCCAGCAGCCAAGACAACCTACTAGTCTCCGGGGAGCTGTTTTTT; d_gene: NA; abundance: NA; v_gene: TRBV4-3; j_gene: TRBJ2-2
CDR3aa: CASSYSTRDTQYF; CDR3nt: TGTGCCAGCAGTTACTCTACCAGGGATACGCAGTATTTT; d_gene: NA; abundance: NA; v_gene: TRBV6-5; j_gene: TRBJ2-3
CDR3aa: CASTRDGRTDTQYF; CDR3nt: TGTGCCAGCACCCGGGACGGACGCACAGATACGCAGTATTTT; d_gene: NA; abundance: NA; v_gene: TRBV6-5; j_gene: TRBJ2-3
CDR3aa: CASSPYATEAFF; CDR3nt: TGTGCCAGCTCACCATATGCCACTGAAGCTTTCTTT; d_gene: NA; abundance: NA; v_gene: TRBV18; j_gene: TRBJ1-1
CDR3aa: CASSRAGTENTEAFF; CDR3nt: TGCGCCAGCAGCCGGGCCGGGACAGAGAACACTGAAGCTTTCTTT; d_gene: TRBD1; abundance: once; v_gene: TRBV4-1; j_gene: TRBJ1-1
CDR3aa: CAWTDWDTEAFF; CDR3nt: TGTGCCTGGACTGACTGGGACACTGAAGCTTTCTTT; d_gene: NA; abundance: NA; v_gene: TRBV30; j_gene: TRBJ1-1
CDR3aa: CASSTGTKIQYF; CDR3nt: TGTGCCAGCAGCACCGGGACGAAGATTCAGTACTTC; d_gene: NA; abundance: NA; v_gene: TRBV2; j_gene: TRBJ2-4
CDR3aa: CSANPTGAPYEQYF; CDR3nt: TGCAGTGCTAACCCGACAGGGGCTCCCTACGAGCAGTACTTC; d_gene: TRBD1; abundance: NA; v_gene: TRBV20-1; j_gene: TRBJ2-7
CDR3aa: CASSPPGLAYEQYF; CDR3nt: TGTGCCAGCAGTCCTCCGGGACTAGCCTACGAGCAGTACTTC; d_gene: TRBD2; abundance: NA; v_gene: TRBV12-3/TRBV12-4; j_gene: TRBJ2-7
CDR3aa: CASSVAGLAEETQYF; CDR3nt: TGTGCCAGCAGCGTAGCGGGACTAGCGGAAGAGACCCAGTACTTC; d_gene: TRBD2; abundance: NA; v_gene: TRBV9; j_gene: TRBJ2-5
CDR3aa: CASSPEEWGYGYTF; CDR3nt: TGTGCCAGCAGTCCTGAGGAGTGGGGCTATGGCTACACCTTC; d_gene: NA; abundance: NA; v_gene: TRBV25-1; j_gene: TRBJ1-2
CDR3aa: CSARGRQGTEAFF; CDR3nt: TGCAGTGCTAGAGGTAGGCAGGGCACTGAAGCTTTCTTT; d_gene: NA; abundance: NA; v_gene: TRBV20-1; j_gene: TRBJ1-1
CDR3aa: CSARDSGRNEQFF; CDR3nt: TGCAGTGCTAGAGATAGCGGGAGGAATGAGCAGTTCTTC; d_gene: TRBD2; abundance: NA; v_gene: TRBV20-1; j_gene: TRBJ2-1
CDR3aa: CASSFPRLTQYF; CDR3nt: TGTGCCAGCAGTTTTCCCCGCCTTACGCAGTATTTT; d_gene: NA; abundance: once; v_gene: TRBV12-3/TRBV12-4; j_gene: TRBJ2-3
CDR3aa: CASSEAWGVLFF; CDR3nt: TGTGCCAGCAGTGAAGCGTGGGGGGTCCTGTTTTTT; d_gene: NA; abundance: NA; v_gene: TRBV2; j_gene: TRBJ2-2
CDR3aa: CASRSGTATYGYTF; CDR3nt: TGTGCCAGCAGATCCGGGACAGCCACATATGGCTACACCTTC; d_gene: TRBD1; abundance: NA; v_gene: TRBV27; j_gene: TRBJ1-2
CDR3aa: CAGQRGSADTQYF; CDR3nt: TGTGCCGGCCAACGCGGTTCGGCAGATACGCAGTATTTT; d_gene: NA; abundance: NA; v_gene: TRBV30; j_gene: TRBJ2-3